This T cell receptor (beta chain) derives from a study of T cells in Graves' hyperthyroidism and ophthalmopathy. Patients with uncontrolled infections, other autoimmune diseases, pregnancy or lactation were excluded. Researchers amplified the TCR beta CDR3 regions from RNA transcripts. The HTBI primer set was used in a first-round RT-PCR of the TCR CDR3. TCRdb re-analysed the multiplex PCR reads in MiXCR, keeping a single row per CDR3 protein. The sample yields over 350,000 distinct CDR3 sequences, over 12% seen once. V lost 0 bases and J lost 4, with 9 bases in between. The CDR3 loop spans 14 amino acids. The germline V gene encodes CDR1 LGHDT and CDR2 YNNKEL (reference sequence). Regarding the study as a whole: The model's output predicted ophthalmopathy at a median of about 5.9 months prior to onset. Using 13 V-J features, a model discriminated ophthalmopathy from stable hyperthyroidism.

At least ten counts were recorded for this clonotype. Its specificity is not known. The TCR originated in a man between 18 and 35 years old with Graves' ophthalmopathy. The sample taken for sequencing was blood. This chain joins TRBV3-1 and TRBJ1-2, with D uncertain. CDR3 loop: CASSQEGFGYGYTF. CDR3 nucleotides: TGTGCCAGCAGCCAAGAGGGGTTCGGCTATGGCTACACCTTC. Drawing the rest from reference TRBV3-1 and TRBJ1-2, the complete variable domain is DTAVSQTPKYLVTQMGNDKSIKCEQNLGHDTMYWYKQDSKKFLKIMFSYNNKELIINETVPNRFSPKSPDKAHLNLHINSLELGDSAVYFCASSQEGFGYGYTFGSGTRLTVV.